Shown below are 5 T cell receptor beta chains from a single sample sequenced in a study of blood T cell repertoires in COVID-19. Using immunoSEQ multiplex PCR, the repertoire was profiled, and TCRdb retains in-frame clones only, with some absent. This repertoire shows over 120,000 clones, more than 60% found once; its top ten account for roughly 9%. The sample taken for sequencing was peripheral blood. These receptors were taken from a woman in her fifties or sixties with active or convalescent COVID-19.

This chain uses TRBV7-2 with TRBJ2-3, with 10 bases matching TRBD2. The length of the CDR3 is 17 residues. With V trimmed by 4 bases and J by 3 bases, 10 bases remained unmatched. Germline CDR1 and CDR2: SGHTA and FQGNSA. The CDR3 DNA sequence: TGTGCCAGCAGCTCTAACAACCTAGCGGGAGCAACAGATACGCAGTATTTT. Its protein is CASSSNNLAGATDTQYF. Full variable domain (remainder filled in from reference TRBV7-2 and TRBJ2-3): GAGVSQSPSNKVTEKGKDVELRCDPISGHTALYWYRQSLGQGLEFLIYFQGNSAPDKSGLPSDRFSAERTGGSVSTLTIQRTQQEDSAVYLCASSSNNLAGATDTQYFGPGTRLTVL.

This rearrangement joins TRBV5-1 to TRBJ1-4; 7 bases map to TRBD1. CDR1 is SGHRS and CDR2 is YFSETQ in the germline V gene. This CDR3 has 17 amino acids. V lost 0 bases and J lost 7; bases outside the gene matches: 12. CDR3 coding DNA: TGCGCCAGCAGCTTGGGACAGGGAACCCCATTAACTGAAAAACTGTTTTTT. As protein: CASSLGQGTPLTEKLFF.

This clone occurred once. Written as DNA, the CDR3 is TGCGCCAGCAGCTTGACCAGCGGCGACACAGATACGCAGTATTTT. Amino acids: CASSLTSGDTDTQYF. V and J are TRBV5-1 and TRBJ2-3, with D tentatively TRBD2 (5 bases). The germline V gene has CDR1 SGHRS and CDR2 YFSETQ. CDR3 length: 15 amino acids. V was clipped by 1 base and J by 2 bases, with 11 bases between them.

The gene calls are TRBV27 and TRBJ2-1; 10 bases line up with TRBD2. The germline V gene encodes CDR1 MNHEY and CDR2 SMNVEV (reference sequence). The CDR3 runs to 16 residues. Trimming took 5 bases from V and 4 from J; bases not matched to a gene: 8. DNA of the CDR3: TGTGCCAGCAGTCCCCGGACTAGCGGACTATACAATGAGCAGTTCTTC. It encodes CASSPRTSGLYNEQFF.

V gene TRBV7-2 combines with J gene TRBJ2-7, with TRBD1 matching over 11 bases. The length of the CDR3 is 16 residues. Germline CDR1 reads SGHTA; CDR2 reads FQGNSA. Trimming at V came to 5 bases and at J to 2 bases, leaving 8 bases not matched to a gene. The CDR3, as DNA: TGTGCCAGCAGCCTCCTTGGGACAGGGGGGACCTACGAGCAGTACTTC. Amino acids: CASSLLGTGGTYEQYF.